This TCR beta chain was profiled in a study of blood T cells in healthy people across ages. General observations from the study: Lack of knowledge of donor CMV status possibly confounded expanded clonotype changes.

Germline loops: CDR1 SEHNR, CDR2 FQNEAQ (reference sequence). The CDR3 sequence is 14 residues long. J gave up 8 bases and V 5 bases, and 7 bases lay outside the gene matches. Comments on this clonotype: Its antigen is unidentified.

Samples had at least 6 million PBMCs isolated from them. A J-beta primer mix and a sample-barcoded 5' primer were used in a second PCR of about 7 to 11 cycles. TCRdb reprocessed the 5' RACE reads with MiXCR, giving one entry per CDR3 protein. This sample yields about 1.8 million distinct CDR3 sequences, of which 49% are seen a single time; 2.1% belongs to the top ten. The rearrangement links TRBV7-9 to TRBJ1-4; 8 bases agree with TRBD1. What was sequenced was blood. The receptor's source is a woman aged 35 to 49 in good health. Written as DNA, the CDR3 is TGTGCCAGCAGCCACGGGACAGGCGAAGAAAAACTGTTTTTT. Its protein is CASSHGTGEEKLFF.